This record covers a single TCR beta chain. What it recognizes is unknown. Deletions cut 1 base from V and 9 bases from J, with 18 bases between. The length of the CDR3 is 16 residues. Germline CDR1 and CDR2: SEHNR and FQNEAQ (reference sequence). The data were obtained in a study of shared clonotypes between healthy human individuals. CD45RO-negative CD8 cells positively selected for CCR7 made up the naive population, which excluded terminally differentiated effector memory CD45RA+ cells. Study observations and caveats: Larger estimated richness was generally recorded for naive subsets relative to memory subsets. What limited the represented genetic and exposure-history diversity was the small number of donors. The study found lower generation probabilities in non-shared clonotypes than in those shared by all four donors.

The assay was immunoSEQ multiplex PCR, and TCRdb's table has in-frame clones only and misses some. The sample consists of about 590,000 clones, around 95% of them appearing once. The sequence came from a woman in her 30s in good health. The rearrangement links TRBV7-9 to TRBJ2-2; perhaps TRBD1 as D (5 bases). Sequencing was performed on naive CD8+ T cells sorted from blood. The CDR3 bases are TGTGCCAGCAGCTTAGGCAGGGTTCGAGTTTTCCGGGAGCTGTTTTTT. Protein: CASSLGRVRVFRELFF.